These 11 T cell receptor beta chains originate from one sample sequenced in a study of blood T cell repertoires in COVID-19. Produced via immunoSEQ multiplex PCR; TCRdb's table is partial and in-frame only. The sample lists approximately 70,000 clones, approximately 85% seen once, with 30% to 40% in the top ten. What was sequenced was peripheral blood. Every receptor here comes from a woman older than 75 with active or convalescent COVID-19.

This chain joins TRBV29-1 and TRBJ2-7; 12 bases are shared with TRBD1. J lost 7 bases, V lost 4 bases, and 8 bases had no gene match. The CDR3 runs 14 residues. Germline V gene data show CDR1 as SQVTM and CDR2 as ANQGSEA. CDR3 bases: TGCAGCGTTGGGCCGGGACAGGGGGCTGGAGAGCAGTACTTC. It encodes CSVGPGQGAGEQYF.

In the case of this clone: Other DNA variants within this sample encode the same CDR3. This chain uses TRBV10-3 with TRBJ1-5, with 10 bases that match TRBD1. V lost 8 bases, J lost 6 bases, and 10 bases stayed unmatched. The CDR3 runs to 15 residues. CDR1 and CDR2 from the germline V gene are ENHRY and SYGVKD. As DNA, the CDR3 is TGTGCCATCGGGGGGGACAGGGGCGGGGTTCAGCCCCAGCATTTT. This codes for CAIGGDRGGVQPQHF.

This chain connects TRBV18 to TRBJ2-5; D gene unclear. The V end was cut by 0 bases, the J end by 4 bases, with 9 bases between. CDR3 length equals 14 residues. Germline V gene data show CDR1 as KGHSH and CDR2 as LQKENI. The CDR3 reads CASSPPSGPETQYF. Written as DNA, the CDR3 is TGTGCCAGCTCACCACCCTCGGGTCCAGAGACCCAGTACTTC.

The DNA of the CDR3 is TGTGCCAGTAGTATAGGCGGGAATGGAAACACCATATATTTT. Its translation is CASSIGGNGNTIYF. The chain couples TRBV19 to TRBJ1-3; D unclear. Trimming took 1 base from V and 3 from J, leaving 7 bases between them. The CDR3 is 14 residues long. The germline gives CDR1 LNHDA, CDR2 SQIVND (reference sequence).

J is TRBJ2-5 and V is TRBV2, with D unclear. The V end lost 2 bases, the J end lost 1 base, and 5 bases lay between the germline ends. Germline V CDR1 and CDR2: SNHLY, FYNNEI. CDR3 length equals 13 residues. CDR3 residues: CASSELAQETQYF. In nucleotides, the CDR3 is TGTGCCAGCAGTGAATTAGCCCAAGAGACCCAGTACTTC.

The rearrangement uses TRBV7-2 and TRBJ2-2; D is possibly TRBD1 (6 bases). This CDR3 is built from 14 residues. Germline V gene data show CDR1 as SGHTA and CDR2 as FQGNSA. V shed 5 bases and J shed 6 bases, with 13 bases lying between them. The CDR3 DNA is TGTGCCAGCAGCATCAGGGGTCGGGCCGGGGAGCTGTTTTTT. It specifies CASSIRGRAGELFF. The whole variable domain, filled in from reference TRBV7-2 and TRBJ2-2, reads GAGVSQSPSNKVTEKGKDVELRCDPISGHTALYWYRQSLGQGLEFLIYFQGNSAPDKSGLPSDRFSAERTGGSVSTLTIQRTQQEDSAVYLCASSIRGRAGELFFGEGSRLTVL.

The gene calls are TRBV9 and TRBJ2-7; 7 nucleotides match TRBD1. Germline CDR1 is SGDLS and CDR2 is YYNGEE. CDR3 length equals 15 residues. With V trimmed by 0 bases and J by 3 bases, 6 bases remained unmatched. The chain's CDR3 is CASSVAATGFYEQYF. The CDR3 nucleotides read TGTGCCAGCAGCGTAGCAGCGACAGGGTTCTACGAGCAGTACTTC.

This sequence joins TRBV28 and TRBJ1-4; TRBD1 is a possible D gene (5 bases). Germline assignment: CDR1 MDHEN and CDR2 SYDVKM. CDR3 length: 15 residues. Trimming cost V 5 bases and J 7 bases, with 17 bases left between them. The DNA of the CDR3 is TGTGCCAGCAGTAGGGTGGGGCTAGGGGTTGAAAAACTGTTTTTT. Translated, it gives CASSRVGLGVEKLFF.

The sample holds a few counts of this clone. The CDR3 DNA sequence: TGTGCCACCCGGGGGAGGGTCACCGGGGAGCTGTTTTTT. Its translation: CATRGRVTGELFF. V and J are TRBV12-3 or TRBV12-4 and TRBJ2-2, with 7 bases lining up with TRBD2. The CDR3 length is 13 residues. J lost 4 bases, V lost 10 bases, and 6 bases had no gene match.

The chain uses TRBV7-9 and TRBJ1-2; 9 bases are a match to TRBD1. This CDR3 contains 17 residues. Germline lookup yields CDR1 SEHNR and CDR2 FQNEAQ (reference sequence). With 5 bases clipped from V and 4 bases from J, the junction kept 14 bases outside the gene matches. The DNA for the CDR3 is TGTGCCAGCAGCGTTCTAACAGGGGGCCTAATAACCTATGGCTACACCTTC. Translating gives CASSVLTGGLITYGYTF.

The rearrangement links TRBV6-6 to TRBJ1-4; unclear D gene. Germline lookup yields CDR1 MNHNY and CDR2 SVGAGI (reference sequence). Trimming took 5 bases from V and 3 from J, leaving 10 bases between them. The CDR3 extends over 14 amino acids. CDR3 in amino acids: CASSQHVSNEKLFF. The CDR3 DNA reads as TGTGCCAGCAGTCAACACGTTTCTAATGAAAAACTGTTTTTT.